This passage covers 18 T cell receptor beta chains from one sample sequenced in a study of blood T cell repertoires in COVID-19 (dated by TCRdb to the early 2020s). Receptor libraries were prepared by the immunoSEQ multiplex PCR assay. TCRdb took over this immuneACCESS table, retaining in-frame rearrangements with V and J assigned. Such tables are incomplete; in checked studies, under half of the missing clones stem from an unresolved V gene, and the remainder is unexplained. The sample table holds 55,000 to 70,000 clones, of which 80% to 85% were seen once. Around 16% of the sample lies in the top ten. Sequencing was done on a sample of peripheral blood. The origin of the receptors is an elderly man with acute or convalescent COVID-19.

The chain is built from TRBV7-2 and TRBJ2-7; no clear D. The CDR3 contains 13 residues. The germline V gene has CDR1 SGHTA and CDR2 FQGNSA. V lost 5 bases and J 6 bases, leaving 14 bases between the germline ends. The CDR3 sequence: CASSRIGTTEQYF. In DNA form, the CDR3 reads TGTGCCAGCAGCCGAATCGGCACTACCGAGCAGTACTTC. The full variable domain, rest sourced from reference TRBV7-2 and TRBJ2-7, is GAGVSQSPSNKVTEKGKDVELRCDPISGHTALYWYRQSLGQGLEFLIYFQGNSAPDKSGLPSDRFSAERTGGSVSTLTIQRTQQEDSAVYLCASSRIGTTEQYFGPGTRLTVT.

The V gene is TRBV27, the J gene TRBJ2-3, with a weak D call TRBD1 (5 bases). This CDR3 contains 14 residues. The V gene's germline CDR1 is MNHEY and CDR2 SMNVEV (reference sequence). V was pared by 5 bases and J by 7 bases, with 16 bases between. CDR3 region: CASSRDTQGNTQYF. Written as DNA, the CDR3 is TGTGCCAGCAGTCGAGATACTCAGGGAAATACGCAGTATTTT.

V is TRBV27 and J is TRBJ1-1, with D perhaps TRBD1 (5 bases). V was pared by 6 bases and J by 5 bases, with 10 bases between. Germline V gives CDR1 MNHEY, CDR2 SMNVEV (reference sequence). This CDR3 has 12 amino acids. The CDR3 DNA sequence: TGTGCCAGCAGGTCTGGGGGGACTGAAGCTTTCTTT. It yields the protein CASRSGGTEAFF.

This rearrangement joins TRBV4-1 to TRBJ2-2; D is undetermined. This CDR3 has 17 residues. V lost 1 base to trimming and J lost 1 base, with 13 bases between them. Germline loops: CDR1 MGHRA, CDR2 YSYEKL. CDR3 sequence (DNA): TGCGCCAGCAGCCAAGGATTGGTAGCACGGAACACCGGGGAGCTGTTTTTT. The encoded protein is CASSQGLVARNTGELFF.

The rearrangement links TRBV11-2 to TRBJ2-3; the D gene is possibly TRBD2 (5 bases). CDR1 is SGHAT and CDR2 is FQNNGV in the germline V gene. V lost 1 base and J lost 6, with 11 bases in between. The CDR3 is 14 residues long. Written as DNA, the CDR3 is TGTGCCAGCAGCTTAGCGTTTAGCGCGGATACGCAGTATTTT. It yields the protein CASSLAFSADTQYF.

The chain links TRBV6-2 or TRBV6-3 to TRBJ2-6; D unclear. CDR3 length equals 17 residues. Germline V CDR1 and CDR2: MNHEY, SVGEGT. The V and J ends lost 0 bases and 0 bases respectively, with 9 bases between them. The CDR3 DNA reads as TGTGCCAGCAGTTACTCGGGCTCCGCCTCTGGGGCCAACGTCCTGACTTTC. Protein: CASSYSGSASGANVLTF.

V and J are TRBV6-6 and TRBJ2-7, with D possibly TRBD2 on 5 matching bases. CDR3 length: 13 residues. V lost 2 bases, J lost 1 base, and 6 bases lay in between. Germline V gives CDR1 MNHNY, CDR2 SVGAGI (reference sequence). The CDR3 reads CASSYRGSYEQYF. CDR3 nucleotides: TGTGCCAGCAGTTACAGAGGGTCCTACGAGCAGTACTTC.

The chain employs TRBV6-4 and TRBJ1-1; D perhaps matches TRBD1 (5 bases). Germline values: CDR1 MRHNA, CDR2 SNTAGT. The CDR3 loop spans 13 amino acids. V was shortened by 5 bases and J by 7 bases, with 14 bases between the two germline ends. DNA for the CDR3: TGTGCCAGCAGTTCCAGGGAGGGGAATGAAGCTTTCTTT. Its translation: CASSSREGNEAFF.

The rearrangement links TRBV5-5 to TRBJ1-2, with D unresolved. Trimming cost V 0 bases and J 4 bases, with 7 bases left between them. Germline lookup yields CDR1 SGHKS and CDR2 YYEKEE (reference sequence). The CDR3 covers 13 residues. The CDR3 loop is CASSLAGSYGYTF. The CDR3 coding sequence is TGTGCCAGCAGCTTGGCGGGGTCCTATGGCTACACCTTC. Complete variable domain (other parts from reference TRBV5-5 and TRBJ1-2): DAGVTQSPTHLIKTRGQQVTLRCSPISGHKSVSWYQQVLGQGPQFIFQYYEKEERGRGNFPDRFSARQFPNYSSELNVNALLLGDSALYLCASSLAGSYGYTFGSGTRLTVV.

This clone came up once. The gene calls are TRBV28 and TRBJ1-3; 7 bases are shared with TRBD1. The CDR3 runs 16 residues. The V gene end was trimmed by 6 bases and the J gene end by 1 base; junction bases not matched to a gene: 9. Germline V gene sequence: CDR1 MDHEN, CDR2 SYDVKM. The CDR3 DNA follows: TGTGCCAGCAGCCATCAGGGGGAAGGGTCTGGAAACACCATATATTTT. Translating it yields CASSHQGEGSGNTIYF.

This chain links TRBV20-1 with TRBJ2-7; no clear D. The CDR3 extends over 11 amino acids. Germline V gene data show CDR1 as DFQATT and CDR2 as SNEGSKA (reference sequence). Trimming cost V 5 bases and J 0 bases, with 5 bases left between them. CDR3 sequence (DNA): TGCAGTGCTTACAGCTCCTACGAGCAGTACTTC. This codes for CSAYSSYEQYF.

The gene calls are TRBV5-6 and TRBJ2-7; TRBD2 matches at 7 bases. V dropped 4 bases and J dropped 6; count of bases not matched to a gene: 7. Looked up from germline, CDR1 is SGHDT and CDR2 is YYEEEE. The length of the CDR3 is 13 residues. The CDR3 DNA follows: TGTGCCAGCAGCCGGGACTACACGGGCGAGCAGTACTTC. This codes for CASSRDYTGEQYF.

The V gene is TRBV4-1, the J gene TRBJ2-3, with D perhaps matching TRBD2 (6 bases). With 0 bases removed from V and 2 bases from J, the gap between germline ends came to 15 bases. Germline CDR1 and CDR2: MGHRA and YSYEKL. This CDR3 comprises 17 residues. CDR3 residues: CASSQDSGRSNTDTQYF. Here the CDR3 DNA reads TGCGCCAGCAGCCAAGATTCAGGGAGGTCTAACACAGATACGCAGTATTTT.

This sequence joins TRBV9 and TRBJ2-1, with D maybe TRBD1 (5 bases). CDR1 SGDLS and CDR2 YYNGEE come from the germline V gene. Trimming left V 0 bases short and J 0 bases short, with 7 bases between. The CDR3 is made up of 15 amino acids. The CDR3: CASSVARGSYNEQFF. The CDR3 DNA reads TGTGCCAGCAGCGTAGCAAGGGGCTCCTACAATGAGCAGTTCTTC.

The rearrangement joins TRBV6-5 to TRBJ1-5; TRBD1 agrees at 11 bases. Germline V CDR1 and CDR2: MNHEY, SVGAGI. This CDR3 comprises 16 residues. J was trimmed by 9 bases and V by 2 bases; bases with no gene match: 9. Written as DNA, the CDR3 is TGTGCCAGCAGTTACGCGGGACAGGGGGTTTTCATGCCCCAGCATTTT. Protein product: CASSYAGQGVFMPQHF.

The rearrangement uses TRBV30 and TRBJ2-7, with 12 bases identical to TRBD1. V dropped 1 base and J dropped 6; count of bases not matched to a gene: 7. The CDR3 sequence is 15 residues long. In germline, CDR1 is GTSNPN, CDR2 SVGIG (reference sequence). The CDR3 here is CAWSGPGTGGGEQYF. DNA of the CDR3: TGTGCCTGGAGTGGACCCGGGACAGGGGGCGGCGAGCAGTACTTC. The complete variable domain, with remaining parts taken from reference TRBV30 and TRBJ2-7, reads SQTIHQWPATLVQPVGSPLSLECTVEGTSNPNLYWYRQAAGRGLQLLFYSVGIGQISSEVPQNLSASRPQDRQFILSSKKLLLSDSGFYLCAWSGPGTGGGEQYFGPGTRLTVT.

The rearrangement joins TRBV7-3 to TRBJ2-1, with TRBD1 as a possible D gene (6 bases). Germline CDR1 and CDR2: SGHTA and FQGTGA. CDR3 length equals 14 residues. Deletions cut 5 bases from V and 10 bases from J, with 18 bases between. For the CDR3, the DNA is TGTGCCAGCAGCATGGGACAAACAGAGGGGGAGCAGTTCTTC. Translating gives CASSMGQTEGEQFF.

The chain recombines TRBV4-3 with TRBJ2-3; 7 bases fit TRBD2. Germline CDR1 is LGHNA and CDR2 is YSLEER. V dropped 6 bases and J dropped 2; count of bases not matched to a gene: 5. The CDR3 length is 14 residues. Written as DNA, the CDR3 is TGCGCCAGCAGTTGGGACTACAACACAGATACGCAGTATTTT. It yields the protein CASSWDYNTDTQYF.